Shown below are 21 T cell receptor beta chains from a single sample sequenced in a study of blood T cell repertoires in COVID-19. Repertoires were generated with immunoSEQ multiplex PCR, while TCRdb's copy carries only in-frame clones and drops some. The sample has 210,000 or so clones, about 90% seen once. Sequencing input: peripheral blood. All receptors derive from a man aged 25-45 years with acute or convalescent COVID-19.

The V and J genes are TRBV4-1 and TRBJ1-2; D not certain. CDR3 length: 15 residues. The germline V gene has CDR1 MGHRA and CDR2 YSYEKL. Trimming left V 4 bases short and J 3 bases short, with 15 bases between. The CDR3 nucleotides read TGCGCCAGCAGCCTTAAGATGTTAGCAGACTATGGCTACACCTTC. It translates to CASSLKMLADYGYTF.

This chain uses TRBV30 with TRBJ1-6; 7 nucleotides agree with TRBD1. CDR3 length equals 13 residues. Trimming took 7 bases from V and 7 from J; bases not matched to a gene: 7. CDR1 and CDR2 (germline): GTSNPN, SVGIG (reference sequence). CDR3 nucleotides: TGTGCCTCCCGACAGGGTCCGAATTCACCCCTCCACTTT. It encodes CASRQGPNSPLHF.

The chain carries TRBV18 and TRBJ2-2, with 11 bases that match TRBD2. The CDR3 length is 16 residues. J was trimmed by 5 bases and V by 1 base; bases with no gene match: 3. Germline CDR1 KGHSH, CDR2 LQKENI. The CDR3 DNA sequence: TGTGCCAGCTCACCACTAGCGGGAGGGCGAACCGGGGAGCTGTTTTTT. This translates into CASSPLAGGRTGELFF. Looking up the rest from reference TRBV18 and TRBJ2-2 gives the full variable domain: NAGVMQNPRHLVRRRGQEARLRCSPMKGHSHVYWYRQLPEEGLKFMVYLQKENIIDESGMPKERFSAEFPKEGPSILRIQQVVRGDSAAYFCASSPLAGGRTGELFFGEGSRLTVL.

This clone has only one observation. The chain recombines TRBV7-9 with TRBJ2-7, with TRBD1 matching 8 bases. Trimming cost V 5 bases and J 5 bases; bases outside gene matches: 14. There are 16 residues in the CDR3. Per germline, CDR1 SEHNR and CDR2 FQNEAQ (reference sequence). This chain's CDR3 is CASSPRIGQGFNEQYF. The CDR3 DNA reads as TGTGCCAGCAGCCCAAGAATAGGACAGGGCTTCAACGAGCAGTACTTC.

Comment on this clone: The same CDR3 arises from other DNA sequences in this sample as well. The V gene is TRBV5-1, the J gene TRBJ1-4; possible D gene TRBD1, 5 bases. CDR3 size: 14 residues. Germline CDR1 is SGHRS and CDR2 is YFSETQ. The V gene lost 0 bases and the J gene lost 4 bases, with 7 bases spanning the gap. CDR3: CASSLGQNNEKLFF. CDR3 in DNA: TGCGCCAGCAGCTTGGGACAGAATAATGAAAAACTGTTTTTT.

The chain is built from TRBV27 and TRBJ1-3; D possibly corresponds to TRBD1 (5 bases). The CDR3 runs 14 residues. Trimming stripped 2 bases from V and 0 bases from J, with 5 bases between. Germline lookup yields CDR1 MNHEY and CDR2 SMNVEV (reference sequence). This chain's CDR3 is CASSLRGSGNTIYF. For the CDR3, the DNA is TGTGCCAGCAGTTTAAGGGGCTCTGGAAACACCATATATTTT.

V usage is TRBV15 and J usage is TRBJ2-1; 15 nucleotides align to TRBD2. Trimming cost V 2 bases and J 8 bases; bases outside gene matches: 1. CDR1 is LNHNV and CDR2 is YYDKDF in the germline V gene (reference sequence). This CDR3 region has 15 residues. The CDR3 protein is CATSRRTSGGDEQFF. The CDR3 region has the DNA TGTGCCACCAGCAGACGGACTAGCGGGGGGGATGAGCAGTTCTTC.

This clone has just one count. This chain uses TRBV11-1 with TRBJ2-3; a possible D gene is TRBD1 (5 bases). The CDR3 has 15 amino acids. The germline V gene has CDR1 SGHAT and CDR2 FQDESV (reference sequence). V was pared by 1 base and J by 8 bases, with 16 bases between. The CDR3 loop reads CASSLDRTIRATQYF. Here the CDR3 DNA reads TGTGCCAGCAGCTTAGATAGGACAATACGGGCTACGCAGTATTTT.

V usage is TRBV4-1 and J usage is TRBJ2-7, with 7 bases lining up with TRBD1. Germline V gene data show CDR1 as MGHRA and CDR2 as YSYEKL. Unmatched junction bases numbered 9, after V lost 2 bases and J lost 2 bases. The CDR3 has 16 amino acids. The CDR3 loop is CASSQITRQGAYEQYF. The CDR3, as DNA: TGCGCCAGCAGCCAAATCACTCGGCAGGGGGCCTACGAGCAGTACTTC.

The chain joins TRBV19 to TRBJ2-1; 10 nucleotides align to TRBD1. The germline V gene encodes CDR1 LNHDA and CDR2 SQIVND (reference sequence). This CDR3 spans 15 amino acids. The ends lost 6 bases at V and 1 base at J; junction bases unmatched: 3. The CDR3 nucleotides are TGTGCCAGTAGCCCGGACAGGGGGTCCTACAATGAGCAGTTCTTC. Its protein product is CASSPDRGSYNEQFF.

The chain uses TRBV30 and TRBJ1-1; 7 nucleotides align to TRBD1. Germline values: CDR1 GTSNPN, CDR2 SVGIG (reference sequence). The CDR3 runs to 13 residues. V trimming: 2 bases; J trimming: 7 bases; junction bases outside the gene matches: 7. The CDR3: CAWSKQGKGEAFF. CDR3 nucleotides: TGTGCCTGGAGTAAACAGGGGAAGGGTGAAGCTTTCTTT.

The V gene is TRBV5-1, the J gene TRBJ2-7; 7 positions match TRBD1. V shed 8 bases and J 6 bases; nucleotides not matched to a gene: 8. CDR3 length: 12 residues. Per the germline V gene, CDR1 is SGHRS and CDR2 is YFSETQ. The CDR3 bases are TGCGCCAGACTACAGGGGAGTCGCGAGCAGTACTTC. This gives the protein CARLQGSREQYF.

The chain recombines TRBV28 with TRBJ1-6; possible D gene TRBD1, 6 bases. The CDR3 contains 15 residues. Looked up from germline, CDR1 is MDHEN and CDR2 is SYDVKM. Trimming took 4 bases from V and 10 from J, leaving 17 bases between them. Written as DNA, the CDR3 is TGTGCCAGCAGTTCCCTAGGGCAGGGGAGCTCACCCCTCCACTTT. Its protein product is CASSSLGQGSSPLHF.

This chain joins TRBV5-1 and TRBJ2-7, with a possible D match to TRBD2 (7 bases). V lost 4 bases and J lost 0, with 17 bases in between. The CDR3 contains 16 residues. CDR1 is SGHRS, CDR2 YFSETQ, per germline. The CDR3 coding sequence is TGCGCCAGCAGCCCTCAGGGGAGGGCTATCTCCTACGAGCAGTACTTC. This translates into CASSPQGRAISYEQYF.

This chain links TRBV6-5 with TRBJ2-1, with D possibly TRBD2 on 6 matching bases. V was cut by 10 bases and J by 2 bases, with 12 bases left in between. Germline V gene sequence: CDR1 MNHEY, CDR2 SVGAGI. CDR3 size: 13 residues. CDR3 loop: CATGDGTYNEQFF. The CDR3 nucleotides read TGTGCCACGGGGGACGGGACCTACAATGAGCAGTTCTTC.

V is TRBV5-4 and J is TRBJ1-6; D ambiguous. Germline V gene sequence: CDR1 SGHNT, CDR2 YYREEE (reference sequence). V lost 4 bases and J 8 bases, leaving 13 bases between the germline ends. The CDR3 spans 14 residues. The CDR3 region has the DNA TGTGCCAGCAGCCGGAGGAGTGTAGATTCACCCCTCCACTTT. Translating gives CASSRRSVDSPLHF.

This rearrangement joins TRBV2 to TRBJ2-2; 7 nucleotides match TRBD1. Losses at the gene ends were 11 bases for V and 4 bases for J; bases not matched to a gene: 13. Germline assignment: CDR1 SNHLY and CDR2 FYNNEI. There are 15 residues in the CDR3. The CDR3 region has the DNA TGTGCCTTTCACCGGGACAGAGATATCACCGGGGAGCTGTTTTTT. Translated: CAFHRDRDITGELFF.

V is TRBV25-1 and J is TRBJ2-7; 7 positions agree with TRBD1. The CDR3 has 13 residues. Germline V gene lookup returns CDR1 MGHDK and CDR2 SYGVNS. Trimming took 2 bases from V and 6 from J; bases not matched to a gene: 4. CDR3 coding DNA: TGTGCCAGCAGTGAAACGACAGGGTCCGAGCAGTACTTC. Translated: CASSETTGSEQYF.

The chain combines TRBV5-1 with TRBJ2-1; possibly TRBD2 for D (6 bases). Germline CDR1 reads SGHRS; CDR2 reads YFSETQ. V was clipped by 3 bases and J by 5 bases, with 15 bases between them. The CDR3 loop spans 15 amino acids. The CDR3 protein is CASSSEGSRNNEQFF. CDR3 DNA sequence: TGCGCCAGCAGCTCGGAGGGGAGTCGGAACAATGAGCAGTTCTTC.

This sequence joins TRBV18 and TRBJ2-7; 8 nucleotides align to TRBD1. This CDR3 has 14 amino acids. Germline lookup yields CDR1 KGHSH and CDR2 LQKENI. Trimming removed 5 bases from V and 4 bases from J; junction bases left unmatched: 7. CDR3 bases: TGTGCCAGCTCAGTCGGACAGGGACCTTACGAGCAGTACTTC. Protein product: CASSVGQGPYEQYF.

V usage is TRBV25-1 and J usage is TRBJ2-1; tentatively, D is TRBD1 (5 bases). The CDR3 length is 15 residues. Trimming removed 4 bases from V and 6 bases from J, with 16 bases in between. Germline CDR1 is MGHDK and CDR2 is SYGVNS. The CDR3 sequence is CASSGWVRGGNEQFF. Here the CDR3 DNA reads TGTGCCAGCAGTGGCTGGGTTAGGGGTGGCAATGAGCAGTTCTTC.